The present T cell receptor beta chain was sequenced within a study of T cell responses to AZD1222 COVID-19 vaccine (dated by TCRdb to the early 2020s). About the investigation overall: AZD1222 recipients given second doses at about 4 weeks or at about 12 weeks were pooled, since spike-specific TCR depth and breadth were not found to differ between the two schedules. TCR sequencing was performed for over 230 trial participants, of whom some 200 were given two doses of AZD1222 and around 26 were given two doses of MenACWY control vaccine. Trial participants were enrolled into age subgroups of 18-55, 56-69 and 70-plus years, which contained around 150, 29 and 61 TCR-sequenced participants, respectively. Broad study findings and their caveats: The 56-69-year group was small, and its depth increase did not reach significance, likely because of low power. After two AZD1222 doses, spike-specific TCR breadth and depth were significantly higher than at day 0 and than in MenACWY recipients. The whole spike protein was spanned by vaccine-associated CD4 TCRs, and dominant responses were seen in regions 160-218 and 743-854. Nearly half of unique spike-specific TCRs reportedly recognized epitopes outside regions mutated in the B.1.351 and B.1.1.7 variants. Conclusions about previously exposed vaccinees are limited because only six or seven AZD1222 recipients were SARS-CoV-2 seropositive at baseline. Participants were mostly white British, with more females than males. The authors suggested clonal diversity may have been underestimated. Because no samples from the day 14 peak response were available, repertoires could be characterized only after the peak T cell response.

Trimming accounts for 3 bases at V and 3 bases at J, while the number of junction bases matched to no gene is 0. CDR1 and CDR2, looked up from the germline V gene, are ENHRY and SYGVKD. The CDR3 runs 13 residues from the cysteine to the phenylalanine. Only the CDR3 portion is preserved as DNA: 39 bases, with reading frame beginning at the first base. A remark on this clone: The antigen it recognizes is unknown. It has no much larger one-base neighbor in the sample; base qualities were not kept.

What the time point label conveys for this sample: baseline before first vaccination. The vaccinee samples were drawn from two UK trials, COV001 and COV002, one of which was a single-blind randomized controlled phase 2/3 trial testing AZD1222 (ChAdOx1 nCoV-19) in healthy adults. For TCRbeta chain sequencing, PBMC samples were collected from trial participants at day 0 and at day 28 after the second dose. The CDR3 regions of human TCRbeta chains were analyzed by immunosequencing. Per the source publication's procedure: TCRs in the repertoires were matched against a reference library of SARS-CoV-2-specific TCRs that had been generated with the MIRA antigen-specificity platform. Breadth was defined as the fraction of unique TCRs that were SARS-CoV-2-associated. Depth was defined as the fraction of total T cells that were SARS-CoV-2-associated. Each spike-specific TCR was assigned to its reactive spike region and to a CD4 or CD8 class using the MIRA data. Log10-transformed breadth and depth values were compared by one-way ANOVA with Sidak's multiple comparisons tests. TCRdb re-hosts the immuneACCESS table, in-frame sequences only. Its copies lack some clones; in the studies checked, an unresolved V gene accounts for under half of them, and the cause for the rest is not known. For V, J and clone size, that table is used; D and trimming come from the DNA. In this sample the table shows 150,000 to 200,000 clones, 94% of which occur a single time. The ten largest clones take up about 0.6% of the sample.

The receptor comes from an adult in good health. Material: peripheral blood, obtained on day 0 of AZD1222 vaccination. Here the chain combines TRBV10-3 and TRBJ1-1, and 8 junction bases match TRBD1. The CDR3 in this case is CAISDRGHTEAFF. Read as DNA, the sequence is TGTGCCATCAGTGACAGGGGGCACACTGAAGCTTTCTTT.